Following are 9 T cell receptor beta chains from one sample sequenced in a study of blood T cell repertoires in COVID-19. TCRdb keeps only in-frame clones here, not all; method: immunoSEQ multiplex PCR. The repertoire holds approximately 150,000 clones, with about 87% as singletons. The specimen sequenced was peripheral blood. The receptor set was obtained from a human donor with COVID-19, enrolled during active disease. The donor label of this sample is uncertain.

The gene calls are TRBV6-5 and TRBJ2-3; D possibly corresponds to TRBD2 (5 bases). Germline values: CDR1 MNHEY, CDR2 SVGAGI. The CDR3 spans 11 residues. Trimming shortened V by 8 bases and J by 4 bases, and 7 bases separated the two germline ends. CDR3: CASSRADTQYF. In DNA form, the CDR3 reads TGTGCCAGCTCGAGGGCAGATACGCAGTATTTT.

The V and J genes are TRBV5-1 and TRBJ2-2; perhaps TRBD2 as D (6 bases). There are 17 residues in the CDR3. V dropped 5 bases and J dropped 5 bases, with 22 bases sitting between them. In germline, CDR1 is SGHRS, CDR2 YFSETQ. CDR3 residues: CASRVPEARAGTGELFF. CDR3 DNA: TGCGCCAGCAGAGTCCCAGAGGCGAGGGCGGGAACCGGGGAGCTGTTTTTT. The variable domain in full, with the rest retrieved from reference TRBV5-1 and TRBJ2-2, is KAGVTQTPRYLIKTRGQQVTLSCSPISGHRSVSWYQQTPGQGLQFLFEYFSETQRNKGNFPGRFSGRQFSNSRSEMNVSTLELGDSALYLCASRVPEARAGTGELFFGEGSRLTVL.

The chain recombines TRBV13 with TRBJ2-7; D may be TRBD1 (6 bases). This CDR3 is 16 amino acids long. Germline CDR1 PRHDT, CDR2 FYEKMQ (reference sequence). V was pared by 3 bases and J by 0 bases, with 15 bases between. The DNA of the CDR3 is TGTGCCAGCAGCTTCGGGGCAGGGACAAACTCCTACGAGCAGTACTTC. This encodes CASSFGAGTNSYEQYF.

This clone was observed a few times. CDR3 residues: CASSDRASGNTIYF. For the CDR3, the DNA is TGTGCCAGTAGTGACAGGGCGTCTGGAAACACCATATATTTT. This sequence joins TRBV19 and TRBJ1-3; 7 nucleotides line up with TRBD1. With V trimmed by 5 bases and J by 1 base, 2 bases remained unmatched. Germline assignment: CDR1 LNHDA and CDR2 SQIVND (reference sequence). There are 14 residues in the CDR3.

The chain uses TRBV6-5 and TRBJ2-7; D is ambiguous. The length of the CDR3 is 11 residues. From germline, CDR1 is MNHEY and CDR2 SVGAGI. The V and J ends lost 10 bases and 2 bases respectively, with 9 bases between them. The CDR3: CATYSTYEQYF. The CDR3 DNA is TGTGCCACCTACTCGACCTACGAGCAGTACTTC.

This chain connects TRBV9 to TRBJ1-1; D perhaps matches TRBD1 (5 bases). CDR3 length equals 14 residues. Germline V CDR1 and CDR2: SGDLS, YYNGEE. V lost 4 bases and J lost 1, with 11 bases in between. The CDR3 nucleotides are TGTGCCAGCAGCCCAGGACAATCGAACACTGAAGCTTTCTTT. Translation gives CASSPGQSNTEAFF.

The chain joins TRBV5-4 to TRBJ2-5; D is uncertain. This CDR3 region has 12 residues. Germline lookup yields CDR1 SGHNT and CDR2 YYREEE (reference sequence). V was clipped by 5 bases and J by 5 bases, with 10 bases between them. CDR3 DNA: TGTGCCAGCAGTTTCCCTATGGAGACCCAGTACTTC. As protein: CASSFPMETQYF.

This sequence joins TRBV11-2 and TRBJ1-6, with D uncertain. The germline V gene encodes CDR1 SGHAT and CDR2 FQNNGV. This CDR3 contains 13 residues. Trimming stripped 5 bases from V and 12 bases from J, with 14 bases between. CDR3 nucleotides: TGTGCCAGCAGCCCCATGAGGGTGGAACCCCTCCACTTT. This sequence encodes CASSPMRVEPLHF.

The sample holds one count of this clone. V usage is TRBV5-6 and J usage is TRBJ1-4, with D possibly TRBD1 on 6 matching bases. The CDR3 loop spans 16 amino acids. Germline V lookup: CDR1 SGHDT, CDR2 YYEEEE. The V end lost 1 base, the J end lost 11 bases, and 21 bases lay between the germline ends. The CDR3 DNA sequence: TGTGCCAGCAGCTTGAGGGACACCGGGACGGATTACAAACTGTTTTTT. This translates into CASSLRDTGTDYKLFF.